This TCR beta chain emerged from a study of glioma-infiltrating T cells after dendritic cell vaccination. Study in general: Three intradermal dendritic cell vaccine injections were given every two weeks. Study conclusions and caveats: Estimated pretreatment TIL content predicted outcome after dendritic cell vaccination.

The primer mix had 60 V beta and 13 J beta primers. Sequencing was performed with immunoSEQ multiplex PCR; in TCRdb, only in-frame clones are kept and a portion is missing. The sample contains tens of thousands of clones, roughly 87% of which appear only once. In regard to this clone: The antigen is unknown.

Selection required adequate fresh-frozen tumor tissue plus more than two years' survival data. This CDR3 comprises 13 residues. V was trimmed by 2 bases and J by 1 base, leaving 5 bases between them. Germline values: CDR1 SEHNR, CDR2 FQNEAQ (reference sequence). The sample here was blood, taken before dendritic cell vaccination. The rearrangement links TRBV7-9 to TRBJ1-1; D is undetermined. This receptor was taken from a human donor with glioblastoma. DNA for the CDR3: TGTGCCAGCAGCTTACGGGAGAACACTGAAGCTTTCTTT. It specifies CASSLRENTEAFF.